Following are 12 T cell receptor beta chains from one sample sequenced in a study of molecular identifiers for immune sequencing clone quantification. TCRdb reanalysed the PCR reads using MiXCR and keeps one entry per CDR3 protein. The sample lists more than 450,000 distinct CDR3 sequences; less than 30% were seen once. The sequencing sample was made of naive CD8+ T cells from blood, with Jurkat cell RNA spiked in. Subset described: FACS-sorted CD8+CD4-CCR7+CD45RA+ naive T cells. All receptors come from a human donor in good health. Some libraries in this study had Jurkat cell RNA spiked in.

The V gene is TRBV4-1, the J gene TRBJ1-1, with D hard to call. The CDR3 sequence is 15 residues long. V shed 1 base and J shed 3 bases, with 12 bases lying between them. CDR1 and CDR2 (germline): MGHRA, YSYEKL. CDR3 amino acids: CASSQGGSVDTEAFF. The CDR3 bases are TGCGCCAGCAGCCAAGGGGGTTCGGTGGACACTGAAGCTTTCTTT.

The chain recombines TRBV19 with TRBJ1-2; D perhaps matches TRBD1 (5 bases). From germline, CDR1 is LNHDA and CDR2 SQIVND (reference sequence). V was pared by 4 bases and J by 4 bases, with 13 bases between. This CDR3 spans 14 amino acids. The DNA of the CDR3 is TGTGCCAGTAGTACCGGGGACGGCGGCTATGGCTACACCTTC. It translates to CASSTGDGGYGYTF.

This clonotype was seen ten or more times. V is TRBV9 and J is TRBJ1-1, with 7 bases matching TRBD1. Germline-derived CDR1 and CDR2 are SGDLS and YYNGEE. V was pared by 5 bases and J by 2 bases, with 6 bases of the junction left unmatched. CDR3 length equals 14 residues. DNA of the CDR3: TGTGCCAGCAGTGAGACAGGGATTAACACTGAAGCTTTCTTT. This gives the protein CASSETGINTEAFF.

The genes are TRBV27 and TRBJ2-7; no reliable D call. CDR1 and CDR2 (germline): MNHEY, SMNVEV (reference sequence). The V end lost 0 bases, the J end lost 0 bases, and 6 bases lay between the germline ends. The CDR3 length is 14 residues. CDR3 nucleotide sequence: TGTGCCAGCAGTTTATCGATTGACTCCTACGAGCAGTACTTC. As protein: CASSLSIDSYEQYF.

Of note for this clonotype: It may be a read error: a sequence one base away is much more abundant. The chain carries TRBV7-2 and TRBJ1-1; D is ambiguous. The V end lost 11 bases, the J end lost 4 bases, and 14 bases lay between the germline ends. The CDR3 has 12 residues. CDR1 and CDR2 (germline): SGHTA, FQGNSA. The CDR3 DNA is TGTGCCCGCACTTTGGGGTTCACTGAAGCTTTCTTT. Its translation is CARTLGFTEAFF.

Only a few counts were recorded for this clonotype. The rearrangement joins TRBV6-4 to TRBJ1-5; the D is unclear. The CDR3 has 15 residues. Trimming shortened V by 1 base and J by 1 base, and 8 bases separated the two germline ends. Per the germline V gene, CDR1 is MRHNA and CDR2 is SNTAGT. The CDR3 sequence: CASSDYSASNQPQHF. As DNA, the CDR3 is TGTGCCAGCAGTGACTACTCAGCGAGCAATCAGCCCCAGCATTTT.

J is TRBJ1-6 and V is TRBV19; 8 bases agree with TRBD1. The CDR3 loop spans 15 amino acids. The trim removed 1 base at V and 11 bases at J, leaving 7 bases unmatched. Germline lookup yields CDR1 LNHDA and CDR2 SQIVND (reference sequence). The CDR3 loop reads CASSIGGQENPPLHF. For the CDR3, the DNA is TGTGCCAGTAGTATAGGGGGACAGGAGAATCCACCCCTCCACTTT. Together with reference TRBV19 and TRBJ1-6, the CDR3 gives the full variable domain: DGGITQSPKYLFRKEGQNVTLSCEQNLNHDAMYWYRQDPGQGLRLIYYSQIVNDFQKGDIAEGYSVSREKKESFPLTVTSAQKNPTAFYLCASSIGGQENPPLHFGNGTRLTVT.

This clonotype was detected many times. The V call is TRBV20-1, the J call TRBJ2-7, with no clear D. The V end lost 3 bases, the J end lost 5 bases, and 29 bases lay between the germline ends. CDR3 length equals 18 residues. The germline CDR1 and CDR2 sequences are DFQATT and SNEGSKA (reference sequence). The CDR3 region is CSARDRMVYGFNRDEQYF. The CDR3 region has the DNA TGCAGTGCTAGGGATAGGATGGTGTACGGATTTAATAGAGACGAGCAGTACTTC.

A few counts support this clonotype. The chain has TRBV9 and TRBJ2-3; the D gene is possibly TRBD2 (7 bases). Germline V gives CDR1 SGDLS, CDR2 YYNGEE. V lost 3 bases to trimming and J lost 5 bases, with 16 bases between them. The CDR3 runs to 15 residues. In nucleotides, the CDR3 is TGTGCCAGCAGCGGAACAGGGTGGGGGGGAGATACGCAGTATTTT. Translating gives CASSGTGWGGDTQYF. The whole variable domain, filled in from reference TRBV9 and TRBJ2-3, reads DSGVTQTPKHLITATGQRVTLRCSPRSGDLSVYWYQQSLDQGLQFLIQYYNGEERAKGNILERFSAQQFPDLHSELNLSSLELGDSALYFCASSGTGWGGDTQYFGPGTRLTVL.

The V and J genes are TRBV7-2 and TRBJ2-7; perhaps TRBD2 as D (5 bases). The J call is uncertain, as TRBJ2-1 better fits the DNA end. This CDR3 has 12 residues. CDR1 and CDR2 from the germline V gene are SGHTA and FQGNSA. CDR3 sequence: CASSLFGVEQFF. CDR3 DNA sequence: TGTGCCAGCAGCTTATTCGGGGTCGAGCAGTTCTTC.

Concerning this clonotype itself: A read error is possible here, since a much larger clone lies one base away. The gene calls are TRBV29-1 and TRBJ2-4; D is ambiguous. Germline CDR1 is SQVTM and CDR2 is ANQGSEA. The CDR3 totals 12 residues. CDR3 DNA sequence: TGCGGCGTGCGCACCCTAGAGAACATTCAGTACTTC. It encodes CGVRTLENIQYF.

In regard to this clonotype: Possible read error: a much larger clone is one base away. No conserved phenylalanine or tryptophan is present at the end of the CDR3, so a read error is the likely explanation. This sequence joins TRBV28 and TRBJ1-1; D may be TRBD1 (6 bases). Between the trimmed V and J ends, which lost 6 bases and 3 bases, there was a span of 11 bases. CDR3 length equals 13 residues. Germline CDR1 is MDHEN and CDR2 is SYDVKM. The CDR3 DNA reads TGTGCCAGCAGCCCACGGACAGACACTGAAGCTTTCTTG. Protein sequence: CASSPRTDTEAFL.